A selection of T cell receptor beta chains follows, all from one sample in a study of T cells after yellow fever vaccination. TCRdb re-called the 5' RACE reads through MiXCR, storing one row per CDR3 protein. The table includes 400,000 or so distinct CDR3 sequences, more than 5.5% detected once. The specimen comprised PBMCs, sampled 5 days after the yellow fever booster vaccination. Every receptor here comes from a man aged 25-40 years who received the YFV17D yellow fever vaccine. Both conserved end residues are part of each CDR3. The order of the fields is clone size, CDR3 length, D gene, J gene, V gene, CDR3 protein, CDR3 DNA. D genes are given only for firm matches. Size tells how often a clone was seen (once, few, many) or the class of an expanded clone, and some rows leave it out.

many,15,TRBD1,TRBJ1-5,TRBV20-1,CSAQPGQGGNQPQHF,TGCAGTGCTCAGCCGGGACAGGGGGGCAATCAGCCCCAGCATTTT
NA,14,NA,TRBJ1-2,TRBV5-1,CASSLTLQGNGYTF,TGCGCCAGCAGCTTGACCCTGCAGGGAAACGGCTACACCTTC
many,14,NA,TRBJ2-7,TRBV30,CAWRALGAWNEQYF,TGTGCCTGGAGAGCTTTGGGGGCTTGGAACGAGCAGTACTTC
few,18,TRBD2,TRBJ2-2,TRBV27,CASSLRGLAGSRSGDLFF,TGTGCCAGCAGTTTAAGGGGACTAGCGGGAAGTCGCTCCGGGGATCTGTTTTTT
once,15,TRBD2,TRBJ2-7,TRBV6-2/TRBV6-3,CASSYSSGRAYEQYF,TGTGCCAGCAGTTATAGCAGCGGGAGGGCTTACGAGCAGTACTTC
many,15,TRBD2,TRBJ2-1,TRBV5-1,CASSLLLAGSNEQFF,TGCGCCAGCAGCTTACTACTAGCGGGCTCAAATGAGCAGTTCTTC
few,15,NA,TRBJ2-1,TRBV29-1,CSVHGTQSSYNEQFF,TGCAGCGTCCACGGGACACAGTCATCCTACAATGAGCAGTTCTTC
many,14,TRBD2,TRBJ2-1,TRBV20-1,CSARVSSGYNEQFF,TGCAGTGCTAGGGTGTCTAGCGGCTACAATGAGCAGTTCTTC
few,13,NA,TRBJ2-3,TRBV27,CASSFIRTDTQYF,TGTGCCAGCAGTTTTATCCGCACAGATACGCAGTATTTT
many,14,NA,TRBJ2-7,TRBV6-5,CASSSVGARYEQYF,TGTGCCAGCTCGTCCGTCGGGGCGAGATACGAGCAGTACTTC
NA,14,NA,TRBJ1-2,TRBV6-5,CASSYSGTVSGYTF,TGTGCCAGCAGTTACTCAGGCACAGTATCTGGCTACACCTTC
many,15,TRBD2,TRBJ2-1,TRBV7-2,CASSRLAASYNEQFF,TGTGCCAGCAGCAGACTAGCGGCGTCCTACAATGAGCAGTTCTTC
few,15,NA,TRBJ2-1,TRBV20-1,CSATLERDFDNEQFF,TGCAGTGCTACGTTAGAACGGGACTTTGACAATGAGCAGTTCTTC
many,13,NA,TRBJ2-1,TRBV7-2,CASSRDGSNEQFF,TGTGCCAGCAGCCGCGACGGGTCCAATGAGCAGTTCTTC
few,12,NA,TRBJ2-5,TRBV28,CASTGTQETQYF,TGTGCCAGCACGGGGACACAAGAGACCCAGTACTTC
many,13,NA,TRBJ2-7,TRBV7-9,CASSPTGVREQYF,TGTGCCAGCAGCCCGACGGGGGTGCGCGAGCAGTACTTC
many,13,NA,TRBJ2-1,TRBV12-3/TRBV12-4,CASSLTADNEQFF,TGTGCCAGCAGTTTAACAGCTGACAATGAGCAGTTCTTC
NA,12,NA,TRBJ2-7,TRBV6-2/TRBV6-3,CASTRDGRDPVF,TGTGCCAGCACCCGGGACGGCCGAGATCCTGTCTTC
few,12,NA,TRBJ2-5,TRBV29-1,CSVGAPRETQYF,TGCAGCGTTGGGGCGCCCCGAGAGACCCAGTACTTC
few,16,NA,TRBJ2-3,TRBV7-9,CASSLGQGDPTDTQYF,TGTGCCAGCAGCTTAGGACAAGGGGACCCCACAGATACGCAGTATTTT
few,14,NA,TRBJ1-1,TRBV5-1,CASSLFRPNTEAFF,TGCGCCAGCAGCTTGTTTAGGCCCAACACTGAAGCTTTCTTT
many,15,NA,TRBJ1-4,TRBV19,CASTRRQVGNEKLFF,TGTGCCAGTACGCGAAGGCAAGTTGGGAATGAAAAACTGTTTTTT
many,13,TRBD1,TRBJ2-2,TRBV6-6,CASRLQGAGELFF,TGTGCCAGCAGATTACAGGGGGCCGGGGAGCTGTTTTTT
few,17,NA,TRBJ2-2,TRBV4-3,CASSQEGTGPITGELFF,TGCGCCAGCAGCCAAGAGGGAACGGGGCCGATCACCGGGGAGCTGTTTTTT
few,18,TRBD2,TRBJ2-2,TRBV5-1,CASSLYLAGGTNTGELFF,TGCGCCAGCAGCTTGTATCTAGCGGGAGGGACGAACACCGGGGAGCTGTTTTTT
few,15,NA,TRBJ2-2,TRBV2,CASTLSGPNTGELFF,TGTGCCAGCACCCTTAGCGGCCCGAACACCGGGGAGCTGTTTTTT